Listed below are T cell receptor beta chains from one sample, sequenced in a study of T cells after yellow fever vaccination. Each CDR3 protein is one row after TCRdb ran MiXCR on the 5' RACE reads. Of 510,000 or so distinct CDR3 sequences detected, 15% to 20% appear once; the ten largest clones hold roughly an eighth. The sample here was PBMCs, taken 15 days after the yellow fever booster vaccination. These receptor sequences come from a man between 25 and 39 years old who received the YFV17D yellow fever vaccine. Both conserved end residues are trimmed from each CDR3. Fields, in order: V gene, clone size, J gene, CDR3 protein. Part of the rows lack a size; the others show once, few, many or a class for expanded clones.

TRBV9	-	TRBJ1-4	ASSVGLTGVEKLF
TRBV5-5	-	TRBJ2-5	ASSLVGDETQY
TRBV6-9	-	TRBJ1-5	ASSYGRLPWDWDSNQPQH
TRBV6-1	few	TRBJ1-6	ASRLIMEGPAPLH
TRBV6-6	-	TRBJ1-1	ASSVDSSQAF
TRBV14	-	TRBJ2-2	ASSQYWRNTGELF
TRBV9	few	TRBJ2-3	ASSPSPRTGPSTDTQY
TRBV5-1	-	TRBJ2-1	ASSGLQYHEQF
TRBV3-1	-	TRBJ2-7	ASSQGLAGFSYEQY
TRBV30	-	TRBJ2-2	AWKGQGATGELF
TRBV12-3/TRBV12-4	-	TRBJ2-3	AVAQTSGYTDTQY
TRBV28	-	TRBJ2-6	ASGISGGGANVLT
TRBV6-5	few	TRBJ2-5	ASSYTLGAGTQY
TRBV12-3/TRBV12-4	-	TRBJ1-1	ASRHRGPRRYTEAF
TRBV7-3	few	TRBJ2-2	ASSINRDTGELF
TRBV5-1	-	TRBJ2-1	ASSLEGAEQF
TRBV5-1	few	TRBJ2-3	ASSLAVFRGYRETDTQY
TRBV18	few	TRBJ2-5	ASSPAGGGETQY
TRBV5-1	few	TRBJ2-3	ASSPRAGGPEDTQY
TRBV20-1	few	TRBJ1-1	SAQPLKNTEAF
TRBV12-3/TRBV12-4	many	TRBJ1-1	ASSFGAGAEAF
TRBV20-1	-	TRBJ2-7	SARGGRVYEQY
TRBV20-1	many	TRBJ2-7	SASTSGRSYEQY
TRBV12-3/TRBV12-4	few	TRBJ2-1	ASSQTSGGLF
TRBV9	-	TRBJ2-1	ASSSTGTSYNEQF